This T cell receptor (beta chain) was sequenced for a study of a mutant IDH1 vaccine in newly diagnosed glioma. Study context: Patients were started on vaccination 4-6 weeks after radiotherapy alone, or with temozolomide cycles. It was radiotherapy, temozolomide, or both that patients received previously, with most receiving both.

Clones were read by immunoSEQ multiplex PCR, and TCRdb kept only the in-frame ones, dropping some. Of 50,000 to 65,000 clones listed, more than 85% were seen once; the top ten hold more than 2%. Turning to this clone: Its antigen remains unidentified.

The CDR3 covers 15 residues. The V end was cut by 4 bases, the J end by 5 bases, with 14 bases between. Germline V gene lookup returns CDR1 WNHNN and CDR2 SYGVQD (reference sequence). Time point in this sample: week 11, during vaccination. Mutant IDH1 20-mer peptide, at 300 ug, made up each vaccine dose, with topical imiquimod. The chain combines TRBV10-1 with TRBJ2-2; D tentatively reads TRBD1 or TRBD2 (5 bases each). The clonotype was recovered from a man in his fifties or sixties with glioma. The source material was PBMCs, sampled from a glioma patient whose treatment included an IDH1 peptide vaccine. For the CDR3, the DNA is TGCGCCAGCAGTGTAACCAGGGAGAGGACCGGGGAGCTGTTTTTT. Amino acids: CASSVTRERTGELFF.